This record covers a single TCR beta chain. Its specificity is unknown. ViraFEST used viral peptide pools to expand antigen-specific CD4+ T cells before sequencing. Between days 10 and 11 of culture, CD4+ T cells were separated out. Recipients of the vaccine had no prior SARS-CoV-2 infection and negative nucleocapsid antibodies. These data originate in a study of vaccination effects on CD4 cells after COVID-19. Germline values: CDR1 SEHNR, CDR2 FQNEAQ (reference sequence). V was trimmed by 1 base and J by 14 bases, leaving 18 bases between them. The length of the CDR3 is 14 residues. Only in-frame clones appear in the TCRdb table, and some are missing; sequencing was by immunoSEQ multiplex PCR. The table has about 38,000 clones, roughly 70% seen once.

The gene calls are TRBV7-9 and TRBJ2-1; D is perhaps TRBD2 (6 bases). This specimen was CD4+ T cells from PBMCs cultured with SARS-CoV-2 spike peptides, taken before COVID-19 vaccination. This receptor was taken from a human donor who received a COVID-19 vaccine. CDR3 DNA sequence: TGTGCCAGCAGCTTAGAGTCTGTGGGGGGTCCAGAGTTCTTC. Translating it yields CASSLESVGGPEFF.